This T cell receptor (beta chain) appears in the sequencing data of a study of cytomegalovirus exposure and HLA in healthy donors. The CDR3 has 12 residues. CDR1 is GTSNPN, CDR2 SVGIG, per germline (reference sequence). Trimming took 3 bases from V and 4 from J, leaving 9 bases between them. The PCR employed 60 Vbeta primers together with 13 Jbeta primers. The data were produced by immunoSEQ multiplex PCR, yet TCRdb's version contains in-frame clones alone and is incomplete. The sample has 95,000 to 100,000 clones; 75% to 90% are singletons. The J gene is TRBJ1-1, the V gene TRBV30; D is uncertain. Sequencing was carried out using PBMCs. This TCR came from a man aged 25-45 years in good health and CMV-seronegative. The CDR3 here is CAWRVSGTEAFF. CDR3 in DNA: TGTGCCTGGAGAGTGTCCGGCACTGAAGCTTTCTTT. The whole variable domain, filled in from reference TRBV30 and TRBJ1-1, reads SQTIHQWPATLVQPVGSPLSLECTVEGTSNPNLYWYRQAAGRGLQLLFYSVGIGQISSEVPQNLSASRPQDRQFILSSKKLLLSDSGFYLCAWRVSGTEAFFGQGTRLTVV.